The subject of this entry is one T cell receptor (beta chain). These data are taken from a study of blood T cell repertoires in COVID-19. Across the study: Whether acute or convalescent, the COVID-19 samples came from the United States, Italy and Spain. The analysed material was cDNA or gDNA that came from T cells, B-cell-depleted T cells, or PBMCs.

In germline, CDR1 is SNHLY, CDR2 FYNNEI. The CDR3 runs to 16 residues. Losses at the gene ends were 5 bases for V and 5 bases for J; bases not matched to a gene: 13. Per the study methods: Amplification from reference gene primers served as the basis for estimated nucleated cell counts. Using immunoSEQ multiplex PCR, the repertoire was profiled, and TCRdb retains in-frame clones only, with some absent. V, J and clone size reflect that table, while D and trimming were determined from the DNA. The sample records under 200,000 clones, 75% to 90% being singletons. Sequenced input: peripheral blood. The clonotype originates from a man between 65 and 85 years old with active or convalescent COVID-19. The chain recombines TRBV2 with TRBJ2-5; 8 nucleotides align to TRBD2. CDR3 sequence (DNA): TGTGCCAGCAGTCCCCTAAAGGGGACTAGTGGGGAGACCCAGTACTTC. Amino acids: CASSPLKGTSGETQYF.